This TCR beta chain was sequenced in a study of T-cell reconstitution after alpha-beta-depleted transplantation in children. Study-wide points: Once a year had passed after transplant, T-cell counts and diversity came mostly from newly produced T cells.

The table lists this clonotype with a few counts. Its antigen is not identified. Molecular barcoding with unique molecular identifiers was used for the TCRbeta library. Using its own MiXCR run on the PCR reads, TCRdb lists one record per CDR3 protein. The sample records under 850,000 distinct CDR3 sequences, less than 15% being singletons. CDR1 SGHTA and CDR2 FQGNSA come from the germline V gene. The CDR3 has 14 residues. V lost 5 bases to trimming and J lost 2 bases, with 12 bases between them. The chain couples TRBV7-2 to TRBJ1-1; D is unclear. The source was PBMCs, collected before TCRalphabeta/CD19-depleted stem cell transplant. This clonotype was sampled from a girl aged 2 to 9 with congenital amegakaryocytic thrombocytopenia, due to receive a stem cell transplant. The CDR3 is CASSGGRGNTEAFF. The CDR3, as DNA: TGTGCCAGCAGCGGTGGTCGCGGAAACACTGAAGCTTTCTTT.